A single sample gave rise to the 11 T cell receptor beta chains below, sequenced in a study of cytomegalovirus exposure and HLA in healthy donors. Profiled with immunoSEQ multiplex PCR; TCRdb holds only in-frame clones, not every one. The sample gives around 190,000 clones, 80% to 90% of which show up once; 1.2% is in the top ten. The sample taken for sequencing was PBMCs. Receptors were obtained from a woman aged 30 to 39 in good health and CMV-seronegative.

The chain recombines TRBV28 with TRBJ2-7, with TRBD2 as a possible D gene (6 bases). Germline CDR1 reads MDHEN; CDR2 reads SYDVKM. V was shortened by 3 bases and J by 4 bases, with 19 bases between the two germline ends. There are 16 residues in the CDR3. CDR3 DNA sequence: TGTGCCAGCAGTTTTATGGTGGAGGGCCATAGATACGAGCAGTACTTC. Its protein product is CASSFMVEGHRYEQYF.

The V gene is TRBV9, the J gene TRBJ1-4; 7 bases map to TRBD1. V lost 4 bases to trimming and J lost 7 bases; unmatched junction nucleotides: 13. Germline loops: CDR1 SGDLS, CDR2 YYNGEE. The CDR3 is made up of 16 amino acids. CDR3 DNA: TGTGCCAGCAGCCACCCTAGAGGGGGCTTGGCTGAAAAACTGTTTTTT. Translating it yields CASSHPRGGLAEKLFF.

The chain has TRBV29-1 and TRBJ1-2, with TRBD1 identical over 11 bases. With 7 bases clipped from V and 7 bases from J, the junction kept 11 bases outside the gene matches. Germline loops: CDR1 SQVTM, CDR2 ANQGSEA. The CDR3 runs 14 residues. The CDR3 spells CSGGDRGGGVGYTF. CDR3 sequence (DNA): TGCAGCGGCGGGGACAGGGGGGGTGGGGTTGGCTACACCTTC.

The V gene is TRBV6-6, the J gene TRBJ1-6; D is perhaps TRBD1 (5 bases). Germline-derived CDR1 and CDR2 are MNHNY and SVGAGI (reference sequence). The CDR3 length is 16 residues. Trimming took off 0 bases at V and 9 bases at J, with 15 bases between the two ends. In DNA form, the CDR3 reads TGTGCCAGCAGTTACTCGGGAGGGACCCAAATTTCACCCCTCCACTTT. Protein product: CASSYSGGTQISPLHF.

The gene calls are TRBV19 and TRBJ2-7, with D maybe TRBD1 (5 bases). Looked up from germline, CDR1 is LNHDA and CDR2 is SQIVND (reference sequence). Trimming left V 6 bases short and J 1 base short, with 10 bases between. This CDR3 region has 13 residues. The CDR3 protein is CASRKTASYEQYF. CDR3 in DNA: TGTGCCAGTAGAAAGACAGCTTCCTACGAGCAGTACTTC.

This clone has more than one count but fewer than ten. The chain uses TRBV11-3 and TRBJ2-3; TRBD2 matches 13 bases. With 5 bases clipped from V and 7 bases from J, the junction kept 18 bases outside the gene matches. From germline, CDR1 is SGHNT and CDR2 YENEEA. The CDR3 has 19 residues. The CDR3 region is CASSGTSGKVSGMLNTQYF. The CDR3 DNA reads TGTGCCAGCAGCGGGACTAGCGGGAAAGTTTCTGGGATGCTTAATACGCAGTATTTT. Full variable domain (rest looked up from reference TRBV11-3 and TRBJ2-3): EAGVVQSPRYKIIEKKQPVAFWCNPISGHNTLYWYLQNLGQGPELLIRYENEEAVDDSQLPKDRFSAERLKGVDSTLKIQPAELGDSAVYLCASSGTSGKVSGMLNTQYFGPGTRLTVL.

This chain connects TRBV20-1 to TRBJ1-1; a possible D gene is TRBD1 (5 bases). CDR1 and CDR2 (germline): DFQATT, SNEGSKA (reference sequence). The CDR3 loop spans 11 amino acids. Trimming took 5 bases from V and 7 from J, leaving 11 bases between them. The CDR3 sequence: CSAEPTVEAFF. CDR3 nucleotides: TGCAGTGCTGAACCGACAGTTGAAGCTTTCTTT.

The CDR3 bases are TGCGCCAGCAGCCAAGCTACAGGAGCCTACGAGCAGTACTTC. It translates to CASSQATGAYEQYF. The chain couples TRBV4-1 to TRBJ2-7; D is perhaps TRBD1 (5 bases). CDR1 MGHRA and CDR2 YSYEKL come from the germline V gene. The V end lost 1 base, the J end lost 2 bases, and 9 bases lay between the germline ends. The CDR3 is made up of 14 amino acids.

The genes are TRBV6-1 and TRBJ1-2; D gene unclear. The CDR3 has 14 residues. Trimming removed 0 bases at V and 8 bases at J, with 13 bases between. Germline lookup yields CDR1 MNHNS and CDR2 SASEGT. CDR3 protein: CASSEANSPGGYTF. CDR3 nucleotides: TGTGCCAGCAGTGAAGCGAACTCCCCCGGGGGCTACACCTTC.

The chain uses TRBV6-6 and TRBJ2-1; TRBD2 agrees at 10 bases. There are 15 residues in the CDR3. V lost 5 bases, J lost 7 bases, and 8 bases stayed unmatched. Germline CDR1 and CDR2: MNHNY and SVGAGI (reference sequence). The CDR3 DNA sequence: TGTGCCAGCAGTCCCCCTAGCGGGAGTGTGAATGAGCAGTTCTTC. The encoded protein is CASSPPSGSVNEQFF.

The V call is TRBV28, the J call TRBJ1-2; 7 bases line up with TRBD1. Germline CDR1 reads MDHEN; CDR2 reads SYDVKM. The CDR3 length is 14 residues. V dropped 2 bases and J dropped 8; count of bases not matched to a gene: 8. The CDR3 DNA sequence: TGTGCCAGCAGTTTAGGCGACAGGGTGGAGGGCTACACCTTC. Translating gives CASSLGDRVEGYTF.